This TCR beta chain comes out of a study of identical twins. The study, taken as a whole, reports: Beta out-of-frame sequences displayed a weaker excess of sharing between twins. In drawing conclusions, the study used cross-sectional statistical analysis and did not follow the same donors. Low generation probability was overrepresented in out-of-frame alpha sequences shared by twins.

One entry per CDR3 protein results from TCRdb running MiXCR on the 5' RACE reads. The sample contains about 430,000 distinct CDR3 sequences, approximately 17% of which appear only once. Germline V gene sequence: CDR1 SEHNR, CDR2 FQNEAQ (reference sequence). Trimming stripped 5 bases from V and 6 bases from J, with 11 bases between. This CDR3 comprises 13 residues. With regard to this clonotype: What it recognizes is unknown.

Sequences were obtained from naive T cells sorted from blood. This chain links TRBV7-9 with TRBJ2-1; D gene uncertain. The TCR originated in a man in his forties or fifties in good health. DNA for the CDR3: TGTGCCAGCAGCCCACCGATCATCAATGAGCAGTTCTTC. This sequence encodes CASSPPIINEQFF.